The 31 T cell receptor beta chains reported below all come from one sample, sequenced in a study of cytomegalovirus exposure and HLA in healthy donors. PCR involved 60 Vbeta and 13 Jbeta primers. This table comes from immunoSEQ multiplex PCR, and its TCRdb copy is limited to in-frame clones, with some not included. Of about 130,000 clones in the sample, 77% were seen once. The sequenced sample was PBMCs. These receptors came from a woman aged 40 to 50 in good health and CMV-seropositive.

The table lists this clone with a few counts. The chain carries TRBV28 and TRBJ2-7; TRBD2 matches 8 bases. Germline values: CDR1 MDHEN, CDR2 SYDVKM. The CDR3 spans 19 residues. The V segment lost 6 bases and the J segment 0 bases; nucleotides outside the gene matches: 19. CDR3 residues: CASSPHKGFLAGTSYEQYF. The CDR3 DNA follows: TGTGCCAGCAGCCCGCACAAAGGATTTCTAGCGGGCACCTCCTACGAGCAGTACTTC.

This clone was counted a few times. The chain is built from TRBV10-3 and TRBJ2-3; perhaps TRBD1 as D (5 bases). This CDR3 is built from 14 residues. The germline V gene has CDR1 ENHRY and CDR2 SYGVKD. Trimming removed 2 bases at V and 6 bases at J, with 12 bases between. CDR3 loop: CAISEQGLGDTQYF. Here the CDR3 DNA reads TGTGCCATCAGTGAGCAGGGCCTAGGGGATACGCAGTATTTT.

This clone was picked up one time. This chain uses TRBV19 with TRBJ2-7; 10 positions match TRBD1. The CDR3 is made up of 13 amino acids. Germline CDR1 reads LNHDA; CDR2 reads SQIVND (reference sequence). With V trimmed by 10 bases and J by 4 bases, 7 bases remained unmatched. The CDR3 region is CATAGQGNYEQYF. In DNA form, the CDR3 reads TGTGCCACAGCGGGACAGGGGAATTACGAGCAGTACTTC.

The rearrangement uses TRBV6-1 and TRBJ1-5, with D perhaps TRBD1 (6 bases). The CDR3 is 15 amino acids. V lost 10 bases and J lost 4, with 20 bases in between. Germline V gene sequence: CDR1 MNHNS, CDR2 SASEGT. CDR3 loop: CATVYRPQGNQPQHF. The DNA of the CDR3 is TGTGCCACCGTATACCGTCCTCAGGGGAATCAGCCCCAGCATTTT.

The chain links TRBV27 to TRBJ2-3, with D unclear. V dropped 11 bases and J dropped 2 bases, with 14 bases sitting between them. The germline V gene encodes CDR1 MNHEY and CDR2 SMNVEV (reference sequence). CDR3 size: 13 residues. In DNA form, the CDR3 reads TGTGCCGGTGGGCCACCAGACACAGATACGCAGTATTTT. Protein product: CAGGPPDTDTQYF.

V usage is TRBV19 and J usage is TRBJ2-7; TRBD2 matches at 14 bases. V lost 5 bases, J lost 6 bases, and 6 bases stayed unmatched. The CDR3 is 15 residues long. The germline V gene has CDR1 LNHDA and CDR2 SQIVND (reference sequence). CDR3: CASSAGLAGVAEQYF. CDR3 coding DNA: TGTGCCAGTAGTGCGGGACTAGCGGGAGTAGCCGAGCAGTACTTC.

The V gene is TRBV5-6, the J gene TRBJ2-2; 9 positions match TRBD2. Germline values: CDR1 SGHDT, CDR2 YYEEEE. V was pared by 1 base and J by 6 bases, with 10 bases of the junction left unmatched. CDR3 length equals 17 residues. The CDR3 DNA reads as TGTGCCAGCAGCTTGATGGGCGGGAGGGCCGTCGCCGGGGAGCTGTTTTTT. It translates to CASSLMGGRAVAGELFF.

The V and J genes are TRBV18 and TRBJ2-7, with 8 bases lining up with TRBD2. Losses at the gene ends were 0 bases for V and 1 base for J; bases not matched to a gene: 2. Germline V CDR1 and CDR2: KGHSH, LQKENI. There are 15 residues in the CDR3. The CDR3 is CASSPPGLGSYEQYF. Here the CDR3 DNA reads TGTGCCAGCTCACCACCGGGACTAGGGTCCTACGAGCAGTACTTC.

The V and J genes are TRBV9 and TRBJ1-1; D remains unclear. V lost 0 bases, J lost 1 base, and 4 bases lay in between. Germline CDR1 and CDR2: SGDLS and YYNGEE. CDR3 size: 13 residues. CDR3 sequence: CASSVVKNTEAFF. The CDR3 DNA reads as TGTGCCAGCAGCGTAGTCAAGAACACTGAAGCTTTCTTT.

The rearrangement links TRBV28 to TRBJ2-3, with 7 bases identical to TRBD2. The germline V gene encodes CDR1 MDHEN and CDR2 SYDVKM. After removal of 6 bases from V and 7 bases from J, the junction contained 13 bases not matched to a gene. The CDR3 covers 15 residues. The CDR3 DNA sequence: TGTGCCAGCAGCCTTAGCGGGTCCCTAGCGAATACGCAGTATTTT. The encoded protein is CASSLSGSLANTQYF.

The rearrangement joins TRBV6-6 to TRBJ2-5, with 9 nucleotides matching TRBD1. Germline trimming cut 6 bases from V and 4 bases from J; bases unmatched to any gene: 6. This CDR3 region has 14 residues. CDR1 and CDR2 from the germline V gene are MNHNY and SVGAGI (reference sequence). The CDR3 bases are TGTGCCAGCAGGGGGACAGGGATTTTAGAGACCCAGTACTTC. It translates to CASRGTGILETQYF.

This chain connects TRBV5-1 to TRBJ1-5; D ambiguous. Germline V gives CDR1 SGHRS, CDR2 YFSETQ. The germline V and J ends were trimmed by 3 bases and 4 bases, with 8 bases remaining between them. The CDR3 contains 13 residues. CDR3 sequence (DNA): TGCGCCAGCAGCTCCGGACTGAATCAGCCCCAGCATTTT. It translates to CASSSGLNQPQHF.

This clone came up a few times. This sample also contains other DNA sequences that code for the same CDR3. The chain couples TRBV6-6 to TRBJ1-1, with D perhaps matching TRBD1 (6 bases). V lost 0 bases and J lost 2, with 10 bases in between. CDR1 MNHNY and CDR2 SVGAGI come from the germline V gene (reference sequence). This CDR3 has 15 residues. The DNA of the CDR3 is TGTGCCAGCAGTTACTCGGGGGCAGCTAACACTGAAGCTTTCTTT. Protein product: CASSYSGAANTEAFF.

The chain employs TRBV19 and TRBJ1-5, with 7 bases aligning to TRBD1. CDR1 and CDR2 (germline): LNHDA, SQIVND (reference sequence). V trimming: 10 bases; J trimming: 0 bases; junction bases outside the gene matches: 15. CDR3 length equals 17 residues. The chain's CDR3 is CATTVEGTVHSNQPQHF. CDR3 DNA: TGTGCCACCACAGTAGAGGGGACAGTCCATAGCAATCAGCCCCAGCATTTT.

As DNA, the CDR3 is TGTGCCAGCAGCACTACAGGGTTTTTGGCTGGAAACACCATATATTTT. This sequence encodes CASSTTGFLAGNTIYF. The genes are TRBV9 and TRBJ1-3, with D maybe TRBD1 (6 bases). CDR3 size: 16 residues. Germline-derived CDR1 and CDR2 are SGDLS and YYNGEE. V was clipped by 4 bases and J by 2 bases, with 16 bases between them.

The chain links TRBV5-6 to TRBJ2-1; D is ambiguous. V was trimmed by 4 bases and J by 10 bases, leaving 18 bases between them. Germline CDR1 and CDR2: SGHDT and YYEEEE. This CDR3 is built from 14 residues. This CDR3 is CASSPRSQFREQFF. In DNA, the CDR3 is TGTGCCAGCAGCCCGAGGAGCCAATTCAGAGAGCAGTTCTTC.

This sequence joins TRBV7-2 and TRBJ1-4, with D perhaps matching TRBD1 (6 bases). V lost 8 bases to trimming and J lost 10 bases, with 17 bases between them. The germline V gene has CDR1 SGHTA and CDR2 FQGNSA. This CDR3 region has 13 residues. This CDR3 is CASGAWTEGKLFF. The CDR3 DNA reads TGTGCCAGCGGCGCGTGGACAGAGGGAAAACTGTTTTTT. Full variable domain (remainder filled in from reference TRBV7-2 and TRBJ1-4): GAGVSQSPSNKVTEKGKDVELRCDPISGHTALYWYRQSLGQGLEFLIYFQGNSAPDKSGLPSDRFSAERTGGSVSTLTIQRTQQEDSAVYLCASGAWTEGKLFFGSGTQLSVL.

The chain uses TRBV5-1 and TRBJ2-7, with 8 bases fitting TRBD2. J gave up 4 bases and V 4 bases, and 7 bases lay outside the gene matches. Germline V CDR1 and CDR2: SGHRS, YFSETQ. This CDR3 is 14 amino acids long. Here the CDR3 reads CASSPGGAGYEQYF. As DNA, the CDR3 is TGCGCCAGCAGCCCGGGAGGGGCGGGGTACGAGCAGTACTTC.

There are a few counts of this clone. V and J are TRBV5-4 and TRBJ2-2, with a tentative D call TRBD2 (6 bases). Trimming removed 0 bases at V and 2 bases at J, with 8 bases between. This CDR3 comprises 15 residues. Germline CDR1 is SGHNT and CDR2 is YYREEE (reference sequence). This CDR3 is CASSLGLGNTGELFF. In nucleotides, the CDR3 is TGTGCCAGCAGCTTGGGACTAGGAAACACCGGGGAGCTGTTTTTT.

In regard to this clone: Relative to the germline gene, one junction end is altered; a read error may explain this. This chain uses TRBV5-1 with TRBJ2-1, with 8 nucleotides matching TRBD2. The germline V gene has CDR1 SGHRS and CDR2 YFSETQ. This CDR3 is built from 14 residues. This CDR3 reads CASRLDPGGDEQFF. CDR3 DNA: TGCGCCAGCAGATTGGACCCGGGGGGGGATGAGCAGTTCTTC.

A few counts support this clone. The chain recombines TRBV5-8 with TRBJ2-1; TRBD1 matches 8 bases. This CDR3 comprises 15 residues. Germline V gene sequence: CDR1 SGHTS, CDR2 YDEGEE. With V trimmed by 2 bases and J by 3 bases, 4 bases remained unmatched. The CDR3 bases are TGTGCCAGCAGCTTTGGGGGACAGGTCTACAATGAGCAGTTCTTC. Translated: CASSFGGQVYNEQFF.

The chain links TRBV2 to TRBJ2-3; tentative D call: TRBD2 (5 bases). V was cut by 5 bases and J by 3 bases, with 12 bases left in between. The length of the CDR3 is 14 residues. Germline-derived CDR1 and CDR2 are SNHLY and FYNNEI. CDR3 nucleotides: TGTGCCAGCAGTAGGAGTCAGCGGACAGATACGCAGTATTTT. It translates to CASSRSQRTDTQYF.

The V call is TRBV15, the J call TRBJ1-1, with a tentative D call TRBD1 (5 bases). The germline V and J ends were trimmed by 8 bases and 1 base, with 14 bases remaining between them. This CDR3 is built from 14 residues. Germline V gene sequence: CDR1 LNHNV, CDR2 YYDKDF (reference sequence). The CDR3 sequence is CATPRWGGNTEAFF. For the CDR3, the DNA is TGTGCCACCCCTAGATGGGGGGGGAACACTGAAGCTTTCTTT.

This sequence joins TRBV30 and TRBJ1-2; TRBD1 aligns across 12 bases. Germline-derived CDR1 and CDR2 are GTSNPN and SVGIG (reference sequence). V shed 0 bases, J shed 6 bases, and the junction held 2 bases outside the gene matches. The CDR3 is 14 residues long. The CDR3 sequence is CAWSVGTGGNGYTF. CDR3 DNA: TGTGCCTGGAGTGTAGGGACAGGGGGCAATGGCTACACCTTC.

The chain has TRBV29-1 and TRBJ2-7, with D possibly matching TRBD1 (5 bases). The CDR3 runs to 11 residues. Germline lookup yields CDR1 SQVTM and CDR2 ANQGSEA. V lost 6 bases to trimming and J lost 3 bases, with 9 bases between them. The CDR3 sequence: CSVDDSYEQYF. The DNA for the CDR3 is TGCAGCGTAGACGACAGCTACGAGCAGTACTTC.

This clone has a single count. This chain uses TRBV7-3 with TRBJ2-1, with 15 bases matching TRBD2. The germline V gene encodes CDR1 SGHTA and CDR2 FQGTGA. The CDR3 covers 15 residues. V trimming: 5 bases; J trimming: 8 bases; junction bases outside the gene matches: 4. The CDR3 bases are TGTGCCAGCAGCCCGGGACTAGCGGGAGGTTATGAGCAGTTCTTC. The encoded protein is CASSPGLAGGYEQFF.

The chain carries TRBV19 and TRBJ2-2, with 12 nucleotides matching TRBD1. Germline V gene lookup returns CDR1 LNHDA and CDR2 SQIVND (reference sequence). V lost 3 bases to trimming and J lost 5 bases; unmatched junction nucleotides: 13. This CDR3 is 19 amino acids long. The DNA for the CDR3 is TGTGCCAGTAGTATCGACCCCCCGGGACAGGGGGCCGGGACCGGGGAGCTGTTTTTT. The encoded protein is CASSIDPPGQGAGTGELFF.

This chain connects TRBV20-1 to TRBJ2-7, with a possible D match to TRBD1 (6 bases). This CDR3 is 11 amino acids long. V shed 4 bases and J shed 3 bases, with 7 bases lying between them. The germline V gene has CDR1 DFQATT and CDR2 SNEGSKA (reference sequence). The CDR3 loop is CSANRDYEQYF. CDR3 coding DNA: TGCAGTGCTAACAGGGACTACGAGCAGTACTTC.

In this sample, this clone turned up once. The V call is TRBV4-1, the J call TRBJ2-1; 10 positions agree with TRBD1. The junction had 3 bases not matched to a gene; V was cut back by 4 bases and J by 3 bases. CDR3 size: 15 residues. The germline gives CDR1 MGHRA, CDR2 YSYEKL. The CDR3 region is CASSPTGGDYNEQFF. CDR3 DNA: TGCGCCAGCAGCCCGACAGGGGGCGACTACAATGAGCAGTTCTTC.

J is TRBJ2-3 and V is TRBV28; TRBD2 matches 9 bases. The V gene's germline CDR1 is MDHEN and CDR2 SYDVKM. V gave up 10 bases and J gave up 0 bases; unmatched junction bases: 11. This CDR3 is 16 amino acids long. CDR3 region: CATLARLAASTDTQYF. The CDR3 DNA reads TGTGCCACCCTCGCCCGACTAGCGGCTAGCACAGATACGCAGTATTTT. Together with reference TRBV28 and TRBJ2-3, the CDR3 gives the full variable domain: DVKVTQSSRYLVKRTGEKVFLECVQDMDHENMFWYRQDPGLGLRLIYFSYDVKMKEKGDIPEGYSVSREKKERFSLILESASTNQTSMYLCATLARLAASTDTQYFGPGTRLTVL.

This sequence joins TRBV7-8 and TRBJ1-2; TRBD1 agrees at 7 bases. The CDR3 runs to 13 residues. The germline V gene has CDR1 SGHVS and CDR2 FQNEAQ. Trimming took 3 bases from V and 2 from J; bases not matched to a gene: 0. CDR3 protein: CASSLGQNYGYTF. For the CDR3, the DNA is TGTGCCAGCAGCTTGGGACAGAACTATGGCTACACCTTC.